What follows are 11 T cell receptor beta chains derived from one specimen sequenced in a study of regulatory and conventional T cells in RAG deficiency. Assay used: immunoSEQ multiplex PCR; TCRdb lists only in-frame clones, some missing. This sample has around 30,000 clones, with 70% to 90% found just once. These data were also filed under a second study, of regulatory T cells. As reported in that work: The primer mix had 52 TRBV and 13 TRBJ primers.

The sequenced sample was CD8+ T cells sorted from blood. All receptors derive from a human donor in good health.

The CDR3 sequence: CASPPQGSSTEAFF. The CDR3 nucleotides read TGCGCCAGCCCCCCCCAGGGTTCGTCCACTGAAGCTTTCTTT. The chain couples TRBV5-1 to TRBJ1-1; D perhaps matches TRBD1 (5 bases). This CDR3 has 14 amino acids. Germline V gene lookup returns CDR1 SGHRS and CDR2 YFSETQ. The V end was cut by 7 bases, the J end by 4 bases, with 17 bases between. The full variable domain, completed using reference TRBV5-1 and TRBJ1-1, is KAGVTQTPRYLIKTRGQQVTLSCSPISGHRSVSWYQQTPGQGLQFLFEYFSETQRNKGNFPGRFSGRQFSNSRSEMNVSTLELGDSALYLCASPPQGSSTEAFFGQGTRLTVV.

The chain is built from TRBV30 and TRBJ2-7; D gene ambiguous. Per the germline V gene, CDR1 is GTSNPN and CDR2 is SVGIG (reference sequence). CDR3 length: 12 amino acids. The V end lost 8 bases, the J end lost 1 base, and 12 bases lay between the germline ends. The CDR3 reads CAQTTSSYEQYF. In DNA form, the CDR3 reads TGTGCCCAAACGACATCGTCCTACGAGCAGTACTTC.

The gene calls are TRBV2 and TRBJ2-1, with 10 positions matching TRBD2. Per germline, CDR1 SNHLY and CDR2 FYNNEI. The CDR3 contains 15 residues. The junction had 6 bases not matched to a gene; V was cut back by 2 bases and J by 8 bases. The CDR3 reads CASSELLAGVYEQFF. Here the CDR3 DNA reads TGTGCCAGCAGTGAACTGCTAGCGGGAGTTTATGAGCAGTTCTTC.

V is TRBV19 and J is TRBJ2-7; D is unclear. Germline V gene lookup returns CDR1 LNHDA and CDR2 SQIVND (reference sequence). V was pared by 1 base and J by 4 bases, with 11 bases between. The CDR3 covers 14 residues. CDR3: CASSIGASGYEQYF. The CDR3 coding sequence is TGTGCCAGTAGTATAGGCGCGAGTGGATACGAGCAGTACTTC. Based on the CDR3 plus reference TRBV19 and TRBJ2-7, the full variable domain is DGGITQSPKYLFRKEGQNVTLSCEQNLNHDAMYWYRQDPGQGLRLIYYSQIVNDFQKGDIAEGYSVSREKKESFPLTVTSAQKNPTAFYLCASSIGASGYEQYFGPGTRLTVT.

CDR3 amino acids: CAAGYSTDTQYF. CDR3 nucleotide sequence: TGTGCAGCGGGCTATAGCACAGATACGCAGTATTTT. The J gene is TRBJ2-3, the V gene TRBV19, with D perhaps matching TRBD2 (6 bases). This CDR3 region has 12 residues. CDR1 and CDR2 from the germline V gene are LNHDA and SQIVND (reference sequence).

Only a few counts were recorded for this clone. The rearrangement joins TRBV6-5 to TRBJ1-2; TRBD1 agrees at 9 bases. V shed 2 bases and J 4 bases; nucleotides not matched to a gene: 5. The germline V gene has CDR1 MNHEY and CDR2 SVGAGI. The CDR3 covers 15 residues. The CDR3 DNA is TGTGCCAGCAGTTACCGGGACAGGGTGACCTATGGCTACACCTTC. Amino acids: CASSYRDRVTYGYTF.

The chain recombines TRBV7-3 with TRBJ2-1, with 11 bases fitting TRBD1. The V gene end was trimmed by 5 bases and the J gene end by 9 bases; junction bases not matched to a gene: 6. This CDR3 region has 14 residues. From germline, CDR1 is SGHTA and CDR2 FQGTGA. Here the CDR3 DNA reads TGTGCCAGCAGCCCGGGACAGGGGGTACCTGAGCAGTTCTTC. Protein: CASSPGQGVPEQFF.

The chain carries TRBV5-5 and TRBJ1-3, with D hard to call. Trimming shortened V by 4 bases and J by 0 bases, and 8 bases separated the two germline ends. The CDR3 covers 14 residues. CDR1 and CDR2 (germline): SGHKS, YYEKEE (reference sequence). The CDR3 loop reads CASSPSSSGNTIYF. The CDR3 DNA is TGTGCCAGCAGCCCTAGTAGCTCTGGAAACACCATATATTTT.

The V call is TRBV29-1, the J call TRBJ1-1; D gene unclear. The CDR3 length is 12 residues. V was clipped by 6 bases and J by 4 bases, with 12 bases between them. Germline CDR1 is SQVTM and CDR2 is ANQGSEA. The CDR3 sequence is CSVVPRLTEAFF. The DNA of the CDR3 is TGCAGCGTGGTCCCCAGGCTCACTGAAGCTTTCTTT. The entire variable domain, with the rest obtained from reference TRBV29-1 and TRBJ1-1, is as follows: SAVISQKPSRDICQRGTSLTIQCQVDSQVTMMFWYRQQPGQSLTLIATANQGSEATYESGFVIDKFPISRPNLTFSTLTVSNMSPEDSSIYLCSVVPRLTEAFFGQGTRLTVV.

The rearrangement joins TRBV9 to TRBJ1-2; D is undetermined. Germline V gene lookup returns CDR1 SGDLS and CDR2 YYNGEE. There are 13 residues in the CDR3. The V end lost 0 bases, the J end lost 4 bases, and 7 bases lay between the germline ends. The CDR3 bases are TGTGCCAGCAGCGTAGAGTCCGGCTATGGCTACACCTTC. Translation: CASSVESGYGYTF.

This clone was seen a handful of times. V usage is TRBV7-2 and J usage is TRBJ1-5; D may be TRBD1 (5 bases). Germline values: CDR1 SGHTA, CDR2 FQGNSA. Trimming cost V 5 bases and J 7 bases, with 15 bases left between them. The CDR3 has 14 amino acids. CDR3 region: CASSPGPYGQPQHF. Written as DNA, the CDR3 is TGTGCCAGCAGCCCGGGGCCATACGGCCAGCCCCAGCATTTT.